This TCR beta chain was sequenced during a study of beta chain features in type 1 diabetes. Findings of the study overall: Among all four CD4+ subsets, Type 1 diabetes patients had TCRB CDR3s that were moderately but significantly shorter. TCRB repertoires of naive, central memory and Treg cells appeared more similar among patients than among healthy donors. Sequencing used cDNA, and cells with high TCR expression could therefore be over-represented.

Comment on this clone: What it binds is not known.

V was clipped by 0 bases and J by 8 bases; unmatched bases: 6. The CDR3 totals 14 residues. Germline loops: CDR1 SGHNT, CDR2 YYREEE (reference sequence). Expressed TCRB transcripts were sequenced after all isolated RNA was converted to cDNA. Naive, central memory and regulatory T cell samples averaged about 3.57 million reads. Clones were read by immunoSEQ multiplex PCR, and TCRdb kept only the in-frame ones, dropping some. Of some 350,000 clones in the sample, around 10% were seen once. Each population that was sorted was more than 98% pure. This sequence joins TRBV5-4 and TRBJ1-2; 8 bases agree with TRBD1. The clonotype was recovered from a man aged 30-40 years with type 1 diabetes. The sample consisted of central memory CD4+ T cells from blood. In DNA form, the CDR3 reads TGTGCCAGCAGCTTGGGTCAGGGGGCAGTAGGCTACACCTTC. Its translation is CASSLGQGAVGYTF.